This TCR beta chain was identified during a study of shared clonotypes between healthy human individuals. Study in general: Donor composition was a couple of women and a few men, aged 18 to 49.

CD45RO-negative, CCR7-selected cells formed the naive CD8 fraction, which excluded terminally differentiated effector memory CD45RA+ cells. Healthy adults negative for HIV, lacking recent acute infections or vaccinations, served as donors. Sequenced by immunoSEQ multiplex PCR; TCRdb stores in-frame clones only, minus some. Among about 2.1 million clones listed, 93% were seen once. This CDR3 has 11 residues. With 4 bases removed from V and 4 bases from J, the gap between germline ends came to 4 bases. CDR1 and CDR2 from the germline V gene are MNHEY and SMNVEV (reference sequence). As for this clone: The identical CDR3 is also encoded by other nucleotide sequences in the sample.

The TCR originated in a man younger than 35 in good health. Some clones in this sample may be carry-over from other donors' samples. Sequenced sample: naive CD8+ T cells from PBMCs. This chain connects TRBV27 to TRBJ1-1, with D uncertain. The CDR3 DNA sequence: TGTGCCAGCAGTTACGGCACTGAAGCTTTCTTT. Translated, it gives CASSYGTEAFF.